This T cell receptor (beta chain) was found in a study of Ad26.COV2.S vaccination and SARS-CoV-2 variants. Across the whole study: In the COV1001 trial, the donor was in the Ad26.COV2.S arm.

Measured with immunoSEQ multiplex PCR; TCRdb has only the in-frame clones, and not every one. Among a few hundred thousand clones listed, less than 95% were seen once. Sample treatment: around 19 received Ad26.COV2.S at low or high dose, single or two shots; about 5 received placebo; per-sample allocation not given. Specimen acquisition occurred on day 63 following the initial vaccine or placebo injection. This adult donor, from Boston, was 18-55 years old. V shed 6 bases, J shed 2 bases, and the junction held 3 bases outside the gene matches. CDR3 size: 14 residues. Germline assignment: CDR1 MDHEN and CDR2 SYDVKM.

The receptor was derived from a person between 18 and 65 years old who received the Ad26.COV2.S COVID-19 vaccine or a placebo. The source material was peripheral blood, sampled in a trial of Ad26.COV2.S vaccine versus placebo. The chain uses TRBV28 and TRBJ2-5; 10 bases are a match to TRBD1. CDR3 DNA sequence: TGTGCCAGCAGCCGGACAGGGGGACAAGAGACCCAGTACTTC. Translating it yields CASSRTGGQETQYF.